Listed below are T cell receptor beta chains from one sample, sequenced in a study of CD8 T cells in Susac syndrome. TCRdb fed the immunoSEQ multiplex PCR reads into MiXCR, producing one record per CDR3 protein. The repertoire consists of around 230,000 distinct CDR3 sequences, with approximately 95% occurring once and the leading ten covering about 0.091%. The sample consisted of CD4+ T cells from PBMCs. Source of these receptors: a human donor with multiple sclerosis. Both conserved end residues are part of each CDR3. Each record gives: V gene, J gene, D gene, clone size, CDR3 protein, CDR3 DNA. A D gene is named only where the DNA matches it firmly. The listing skips clone size in some rows; elsewhere it reads once, few, many or a size class.

TRBV20-1	TRBJ2-3	-	-	CSARDRRGALRGGTDTQYF	TGCAGTGCTAGAGATCGTAGGGGAGCTCTCCGGGGTGGCACAGATACGCAGTATTTT
TRBV25-1	TRBJ1-4	TRBD1	-	CASSAWTGQLFF	TGTGCCAGCAGTGCGTGGACAGGTCAACTGTTTTTT
TRBV29-1	TRBJ2-7	-	-	CSVLGRAYEQYF	TGCAGCGTTTTAGGACGAGCCTACGAGCAGTACTTC
TRBV7-9	TRBJ2-7	-	-	CASSLSEGIGPEKYF	TGTGCCAGCAGCTTATCGGAGGGCATCGGGCCCGAGAAGTACTTC
TRBV29-1	TRBJ2-1	TRBD1	-	CSANPGQGNNEQFF	TGCAGCGCAAACCCGGGACAGGGGAACAATGAGCAGTTCTTC
TRBV6-2/TRBV6-3	TRBJ2-3	TRBD2	-	CASILSGRARDTQYF	TGTGCCAGCATCCTCAGCGGGAGGGCCAGAGATACGCAGTATTTT
TRBV30	TRBJ2-1	TRBD2	once	CAWDSGNGVYNEQFF	TGTGCCTGGGATAGCGGGAACGGGGTATACAATGAGCAGTTCTTC
TRBV19	TRBJ1-5	-	-	CASYTPGTSNQPQHF	TGTGCCAGTTATACTCCGGGAACTAGCAATCAGCCCCAGCATTTT
TRBV5-1	TRBJ2-3	-	-	CASSYIRSRTDTQYF	TGCGCCAGCAGCTATATCAGGAGTCGCACAGATACGCAGTATTTT
TRBV3-1	TRBJ2-7	-	-	CASSQAAGWEYEQYF	TGTGCCAGCAGCCAAGCCGCTGGGTGGGAGTACGAGCAGTACTTC
TRBV7-9	TRBJ2-1	-	-	CASSLDRGSDEQFF	TGTGCCAGCAGCTTAGATAGGGGCTCGGATGAGCAGTTCTTC
TRBV7-6	TRBJ1-6	-	-	CASSLYSGSRNSPLHF	TGTGCCAGCAGCCTATACTCGGGATCGCGTAATTCACCCCTCCACTTT
TRBV2	TRBJ1-5	TRBD1	-	CASSGTGQYQPQHF	TGTGCCAGCAGTGGGACAGGGCAGTATCAGCCCCAGCATTTT
TRBV29-1	TRBJ1-4	-	once	CSVERAGILFF	TGCAGCGTTGAGAGGGCAGGGATACTGTTTTTT
TRBV3-1	TRBJ2-3	TRBD2	-	CASSPLGVASGFTDTQYF	TGTGCCAGCAGCCCCCTCGGCGTGGCTAGCGGGTTCACAGATACGCAGTATTTT
TRBV29-1	TRBJ2-7	-	-	CSGNTPRAGEQYF	TGCAGCGGGAACACGCCCCGCGCGGGCGAGCAGTACTTC
TRBV29-1	TRBJ1-5	-	-	CSVDGDGNQPQHF	TGCAGCGTTGATGGGGACGGCAATCAGCCCCAGCATTTT
TRBV9	TRBJ2-1	-	once	CASSPQGLGLNEQFF	TGTGCCAGCAGCCCCCAAGGCTTAGGGCTCAATGAGCAGTTCTTC
TRBV20-1	TRBJ2-7	TRBD2	-	CSAWGLAGGEYF	TGCAGTGCTTGGGGACTAGCGGGAGGGGAGTACTTC
TRBV3-1	TRBJ1-1	-	-	CASSELKVGEAFF	TGTGCCAGCAGCGAATTGAAGGTCGGTGAAGCTTTCTTT
TRBV5-4	TRBJ2-2	-	-	CASSPPGQGNTGELFF	TGTGCCAGCAGCCCCCCGGGGCAGGGGAACACCGGGGAGCTGTTTTTT
TRBV27	TRBJ2-1	TRBD2	-	CASTLRGTSAYNEQFF	TGTGCCAGCACCCTACGAGGGACTAGCGCCTACAATGAGCAGTTCTTC
TRBV15	TRBJ2-7	-	-	CATSRGQISYEQYF	TGTGCCACCAGCAGAGGTCAGATCTCCTACGAGCAGTACTTC
TRBV27	TRBJ1-1	-	-	CASSYLGNTEAFF	TGTGCCAGCAGTTATTTAGGGAACACTGAAGCTTTCTTT
TRBV5-1	TRBJ1-1	-	-	CASSLGGIMNTEAFF	TGCGCCAGCAGCTTGGGTGGCATAATGAACACTGAAGCTTTCTTT
TRBV11-2	TRBJ1-2	TRBD1	-	CASSAQTGAGYTF	TGTGCCAGCAGCGCCCAAACAGGGGCGGGTTACACCTTC
TRBV30	TRBJ1-2	-	-	CAWSVARGSSYTF	TGTGCCTGGAGTGTTGCTCGAGGGTCTAGCTACACCTTC
TRBV7-8	TRBJ2-1	-	-	CASSRTASSYNEQFF	TGTGCCAGCAGTAGGACAGCCAGCTCCTACAATGAGCAGTTCTTC
TRBV4-1	TRBJ2-3	TRBD2	-	CASTAPGASGRPTTDTQYF	TGCGCCAGCACCGCCCCCGGTGCTAGCGGGAGGCCTACGACAGATACGCAGTATTTT
TRBV6-1	TRBJ1-6	-	-	CASRPPGSGGNSPLHF	TGTGCCAGCAGGCCTCCGGGATCCGGAGGCAATTCACCCCTCCACTTT
TRBV20-1	TRBJ2-1	-	-	CSARVLAEQFF	TGCAGTGCTAGGGTCCTAGCAGAGCAGTTCTTC
TRBV28	TRBJ1-5	-	-	CASSLLVQPQHF	TGTGCCAGCAGTTTATTGGTTCAGCCCCAGCATTTT
TRBV5-1	TRBJ2-3	-	-	CASSNTGTDTQYF	TGCGCCAGCAGCAATACGGGAACGGATACGCAGTATTTT
TRBV29-1	TRBJ1-1	-	-	CSAEGRGAFF	TGCAGCGCCGAGGGGCGGGGAGCTTTCTTT
TRBV4-1	TRBJ1-2	TRBD1	-	CASSQAGQGINYGYTF	TGCGCCAGCAGCCAAGCGGGACAGGGGATTAACTATGGCTACACCTTC
TRBV6-5	TRBJ2-1	TRBD2	-	CASSYSSGNGYNEQFF	TGTGCCAGCAGTTACTCCAGCGGGAACGGGTACAATGAGCAGTTCTTC
TRBV27	TRBJ2-2	-	-	CASSFRARASTGELFF	TGTGCCAGCAGTTTTAGGGCCAGGGCGAGCACCGGGGAGCTGTTTTTT
TRBV25-1	TRBJ2-5	-	-	CASSEPPWGRGAETQYF	TGTGCCAGCAGTGAACCCCCCTGGGGCAGGGGAGCCGAGACCCAGTACTTC
TRBV9	TRBJ2-5	-	-	CASSVDPSGETQYF	TGTGCCAGCAGCGTAGACCCTTCCGGGGAGACCCAGTACTTC
TRBV20-1	TRBJ2-3	TRBD2	-	CSAGTLAGLTDTQYF	TGCAGTGCTGGTACACTAGCGGGATTGACGGATACGCAGTATTTT
TRBV20-1	TRBJ1-6	-	-	CSADRSSYNSPLHF	TGCAGTGCTGACCGAAGCTCCTATAATTCACCCCTCCACTTT
TRBV19	TRBJ2-7	-	-	CASSILASNEQYF	TGTGCCAGTAGTATTCTGGCGAGCAACGAGCAGTACTTC
TRBV18	TRBJ2-1	-	-	CASSPETGEQFF	TGTGCCAGCTCACCAGAAACGGGTGAGCAGTTCTTC
TRBV7-9	TRBJ1-5	-	-	CASSLGSGYQPQHF	TGTGCCAGCAGCTTAGGTTCAGGGTATCAGCCCCAGCATTTT
TRBV13	TRBJ2-5	-	-	CASSYWGRKETQYF	TGTGCCAGCAGCTACTGGGGGAGGAAAGAGACCCAGTACTTC
TRBV24-1	TRBJ2-1	-	once	CATSDLVEQFF	TGTGCCACCAGTGATTTGGTCGAGCAGTTCTTC
TRBV20-1	TRBJ2-5	TRBD1	-	CSARKPSGQGARETQYF	TGCAGTGCTAGAAAACCTAGTGGCCAGGGGGCGAGAGAGACCCAGTACTTC
TRBV29-1	TRBJ2-7	-	-	CSVALDRHPYEQYF	TGCAGCGTTGCTCTTGATCGACACCCCTACGAGCAGTACTTC
TRBV20-1	TRBJ2-6	-	-	CSARGWDIGSGANVLTF	TGCAGTGCTAGAGGTTGGGACATAGGCTCTGGGGCCAACGTCCTGACTTTC